The 32 T cell receptor beta chains reported below all come from one sample, sequenced in a study of blood T cell repertoires in COVID-19. Data came from immunoSEQ multiplex PCR; TCRdb stores just in-frame clones and leaves some out. The sample carries under 200,000 clones, 82% recorded once. Sequences were obtained from PBMCs or T cells enriched from blood (not recorded which). These receptors all come from a woman aged 55 to 70 with acute COVID-19.

This chain links TRBV28 with TRBJ1-1; perhaps TRBD1 as D (6 bases). Germline V lookup: CDR1 MDHEN, CDR2 SYDVKM. The V end lost 5 bases, the J end lost 10 bases, and 17 bases lay between the germline ends. This CDR3 is 13 amino acids long. The CDR3 protein is CASSPVRTVTAFF. The CDR3 DNA sequence: TGTGCCAGCAGTCCCGTTCGGACAGTAACAGCTTTCTTT.

This rearrangement joins TRBV7-8 to TRBJ2-1, with 8 bases fitting TRBD2. There are 15 residues in the CDR3. The ends lost 8 bases at V and 2 bases at J; junction bases unmatched: 8. Germline V gene sequence: CDR1 SGHVS, CDR2 FQNEAQ. CDR3 in amino acids: CASLGGAGAYNEQFF. For the CDR3, the DNA is TGTGCCAGCCTCGGGGGAGCGGGGGCCTACAATGAGCAGTTCTTC.

The V gene is TRBV12-1, the J gene TRBJ1-3; the table assigns TRBD1, which was not confirmed against the DNA. TRBV12-1 is termed a pseudogene. CDR3 length: 14 amino acids. CDR3 bases: TGTGCCAGCAGCCAAGGGACAGACGGAAACACCATATATTTT. Its translation: CASSQGTDGNTIYF.

The rearrangement joins TRBV21-1 to TRBJ2-7; TRBD1 is the table's D call and was not checked against the DNA. TRBV21-1 is an annotated pseudogene. The CDR3 has 13 amino acids. CDR3 region: CAIRQGGCYEQYV. In DNA form, the CDR3 reads TGTGCCATAAGACAGGGAGGTTGCTACGAGCAGTACGTC.

The chain is built from TRBV19 and TRBJ2-2; 9 bases align to TRBD1. The CDR3 covers 21 residues. The germline V gene has CDR1 LNHDA and CDR2 SQIVND (reference sequence). Unmatched junction bases numbered 20, after V lost 0 bases and J lost 6 bases. The CDR3 region is CASSIDLRGTGRTGMAGELFF. The CDR3 DNA is TGTGCCAGTAGTATAGATTTACGCGGGACAGGGAGAACAGGAATGGCCGGGGAGCTGTTTTTT.

The chain couples TRBV4-3 to TRBJ2-3, with a tentative D call TRBD2 (6 bases). The CDR3 length is 15 residues. Germline V gene sequence: CDR1 LGHNA, CDR2 YSLEER. The germline V and J ends were trimmed by 4 bases and 2 bases, with 13 bases remaining between them. This chain's CDR3 is CASSPKGGDTDTQYF. DNA for the CDR3: TGCGCCAGCAGCCCTAAGGGCGGGGACACAGATACGCAGTATTTT.

The CDR3 sequence is CAWSRQLRSVYGYTF. The CDR3 DNA follows: TGTGCCTGGAGCCGGCAGTTACGGAGCGTCTATGGCTACACCTTC. The chain combines TRBV30 with TRBJ1-2; no definite D call. Trimming removed 3 bases at V and 4 bases at J, with 18 bases between. The CDR3 sequence is 15 residues long. Germline values: CDR1 GTSNPN, CDR2 SVGIG (reference sequence).

The CDR3 sequence: CASSLGTGNSPLHF. The CDR3 DNA sequence: TGTGCCAGCAGCTTAGGGACAGGGAATTCACCCCTCCACTTT. The gene calls are TRBV5-6 and TRBJ1-6; 9 nucleotides line up with TRBD1. J gave up 7 bases and V 2 bases, and 1 base lay outside the gene matches. Germline-derived CDR1 and CDR2 are SGHDT and YYEEEE. CDR3 length: 14 residues.

V gene TRBV7-9 combines with J gene TRBJ2-5; 7 nucleotides align to TRBD2. The CDR3 totals 15 residues. Per germline, CDR1 SEHNR and CDR2 FQNEAQ (reference sequence). Trimming at V came to 2 bases and at J to 1 base, leaving 4 bases not matched to a gene. This CDR3 reads CASSLLAGPQETQYF. In DNA form, the CDR3 reads TGTGCCAGCAGCTTATTAGCGGGTCCCCAAGAGACCCAGTACTTC.

The V call is TRBV27, the J call TRBJ2-7; TRBD1 agrees at 9 bases. The J segment lost 3 bases and the V segment lost 10 bases, leaving 13 bases of the junction unmatched. This CDR3 comprises 15 residues. Germline V CDR1 and CDR2: MNHEY, SMNVEV (reference sequence). The CDR3 DNA reads as TGTGCCATTCCACTCGGACAGGGGTCCCTCTACGAGCAGTACGTC. It codes for CAIPLGQGSLYEQYV.

The V call is TRBV6-5, the J call TRBJ2-7; tentatively, D is TRBD1 (6 bases). V lost 5 bases and J lost 5, with 13 bases in between. CDR3 length equals 13 residues. Per germline, CDR1 MNHEY and CDR2 SVGAGI. In nucleotides, the CDR3 is TGTGCCAGCAGTACCGCAGGGGCGAACGAGCAGTACTTC. Translated, it gives CASSTAGANEQYF.

This clone was seen a single time. The chain is built from TRBV5-1 and TRBJ2-3, with 11 bases that match TRBD1. CDR1 SGHRS and CDR2 YFSETQ come from the germline V gene. V gave up 2 bases and J gave up 3 bases; unmatched junction bases: 11. The CDR3 runs to 18 residues. The CDR3 sequence is CASSFLEWGTGGTDTQYF. CDR3 DNA sequence: TGCGCCAGCAGCTTTCTAGAGTGGGGGACAGGGGGAACAGATACGCAGTATTTT. Full variable domain (remainder filled in from reference TRBV5-1 and TRBJ2-3): KAGVTQTPRYLIKTRGQQVTLSCSPISGHRSVSWYQQTPGQGLQFLFEYFSETQRNKGNFPGRFSGRQFSNSRSEMNVSTLELGDSALYLCASSFLEWGTGGTDTQYFGPGTRLTVL.

The chain links TRBV14 to TRBJ2-2; tentatively, D is TRBD1 (6 bases). V lost 3 bases, J lost 3 bases, and 14 bases lay in between. The germline gives CDR1 SGHDN, CDR2 FVKESK. The CDR3 runs 16 residues. CDR3 loop: CASSHPSGVYTGELFF. The CDR3 DNA sequence: TGTGCCAGCAGCCACCCATCAGGGGTCTACACCGGGGAGCTGTTTTTT.

The chain joins TRBV9 to TRBJ2-1; 9 nucleotides match TRBD2. Germline CDR1 and CDR2: SGDLS and YYNGEE. V shed 7 bases, J shed 4 bases, and the junction held 15 bases outside the gene matches. The CDR3 has 17 amino acids. The CDR3, as DNA: TGTGCCAGCGGAGCCTTGAGCGGGAGGAGATCTTACAATGAGCAGTTCTTC. This encodes CASGALSGRRSYNEQFF.

The genes are TRBV5-4 and TRBJ2-7, with 12 bases lining up with TRBD1. The germline V gene has CDR1 SGHNT and CDR2 YYREEE (reference sequence). The CDR3 contains 15 residues. The J segment lost 4 bases and the V segment lost 4 bases, leaving 6 bases of the junction unmatched. CDR3 bases: TGTGCCAGCAGCCCCGGGACAGGGGGCAGGTACGAGCAGTACTTC. This encodes CASSPGTGGRYEQYF.

The genes are TRBV12-5 and TRBJ2-1; no reliable D call. CDR3 length: 13 residues. Germline V gene data show CDR1 as LGHNT and CDR2 as FRNRAP. Trimming left V 2 bases short and J 8 bases short, with 10 bases between. Written as DNA, the CDR3 is TGTGCTAGTGGTTTGCCCCCTACCCATGAGCAGTTCTTC. This sequence encodes CASGLPPTHEQFF.

This clone was seen once. This rearrangement joins TRBV4-3 to TRBJ1-1; tentatively, D is TRBD1 (6 bases). This CDR3 spans 13 amino acids. V dropped 4 bases and J dropped 2 bases, with 8 bases sitting between them. Germline loops: CDR1 LGHNA, CDR2 YSLEER. CDR3 in amino acids: CASSRTVNTEAFF. In DNA, the CDR3 is TGCGCCAGCAGCCGGACAGTTAACACTGAAGCTTTCTTT.

The rearrangement uses TRBV9 and TRBJ1-1; 7 bases align to TRBD1. Trimming at V came to 3 bases and at J to 1 base, leaving 6 bases not matched to a gene. The CDR3 contains 15 residues. Germline CDR1 is SGDLS and CDR2 is YYNGEE. The CDR3 loop is CASSASGQKNTEAFF. In nucleotides, the CDR3 is TGTGCCAGCAGCGCATCGGGACAGAAGAACACTGAAGCTTTCTTT.

This clone was detected only a few times. In DNA, the CDR3 is TGTGCCAGCAGCGTAGAGCCGGGAAGCGAGCAGTACGTC. Its translation: CASSVEPGSEQYV. The chain recombines TRBV9 with TRBJ2-7, with D perhaps TRBD2 (5 bases). The V and J ends lost 0 bases and 6 bases respectively, with 10 bases between them. CDR1 and CDR2 from the germline V gene are SGDLS and YYNGEE. The CDR3 contains 13 residues.

The rearrangement joins TRBV7-9 to TRBJ2-1, with D possibly matching TRBD2 (6 bases). Trimming stripped 5 bases from V and 0 bases from J, with 11 bases between. Looked up from germline, CDR1 is SEHNR and CDR2 is FQNEAQ (reference sequence). There are 15 residues in the CDR3. The CDR3, as DNA: TGTGCCAGCAGCCGCCGGGGGAGCTCCTACAATGAGCAGTTCTTC. Protein: CASSRRGSSYNEQFF.

The CDR3 coding sequence is TGTGCCAGCAGCCCAGTACAGGGGGGTAATTCACCCCTCCACTTT. This encodes CASSPVQGGNSPLHF. The chain employs TRBV4-2 and TRBJ1-6; 8 nucleotides align to TRBD1. The CDR3 runs 15 residues. CDR1 is LGHNA and CDR2 is YNFKEQ in the germline V gene. With 4 bases clipped from V and 6 bases from J, the junction kept 5 bases outside the gene matches.

This clone is a singleton in its sample. The CDR3 loop is CASSQAYNTDTQYF. The DNA of the CDR3 is TGTGCCAGCAGCCAAGCTTATAACACAGATACGCAGTATTTT. The chain couples TRBV3-1 (or the pseudogene TRBV3-2) to TRBJ2-3; D is ambiguous. Germline V gives CDR1 LGHDT, CDR2 YNNKEL (reference sequence). Trimming pared 1 base from V and 2 bases from J, leaving 7 bases between. CDR3 length: 14 amino acids.

The V call is TRBV14, the J call TRBJ2-3, with a possible D match to TRBD1 (6 bases). The CDR3 extends over 17 amino acids. V was shortened by 4 bases and J by 2 bases, with 19 bases between the two germline ends. Germline CDR1 reads SGHDN; CDR2 reads FVKESK. The DNA of the CDR3 is TGTGCCAGCAGCCCCCCTGGTAGGACAGCTCTCACAGATACGCAGTATTTT. Translated: CASSPPGRTALTDTQYF.

This rearrangement joins TRBV29-1 to TRBJ2-1; 8 positions agree with TRBD1. V lost 4 bases, J lost 8 bases, and 4 bases stayed unmatched. The CDR3 runs to 12 residues. Germline V gene lookup returns CDR1 SQVTM and CDR2 ANQGSEA. CDR3 protein: CSVAQGADEQFF. The CDR3 nucleotides read TGCAGCGTTGCCCAGGGGGCTGATGAGCAGTTCTTC.

The J gene is TRBJ1-1, the V gene TRBV6-5; no definite D call. The CDR3 is 13 amino acids. CDR1 and CDR2 from the germline V gene are MNHEY and SVGAGI. V shed 10 bases and J shed 0 bases, with 12 bases lying between them. The CDR3 DNA follows: TGTGCCACAGGCAGCCGATTGAACACTGAAGCTTTCTTT. Translating gives CATGSRLNTEAFF.

The rearrangement joins TRBV30 to TRBJ2-5; the D gene is possibly TRBD1 (6 bases). Trimming pared 5 bases from V and 5 bases from J, leaving 12 bases between. Germline CDR1 is GTSNPN and CDR2 is SVGIG (reference sequence). The CDR3 is 12 amino acids. CDR3 coding DNA: TGTGCCTGGGGGCCGCAGGGGGAGACCCAGTACTTC. Amino acids: CAWGPQGETQYF.

This chain connects TRBV29-1 to TRBJ1-1; no firm D call. The CDR3 has 11 residues. Trimming stripped 4 bases from V and 1 base from J, with 4 bases between. From germline, CDR1 is SQVTM and CDR2 ANQGSEA. CDR3: CSVAQNTEAFF. As DNA, the CDR3 is TGCAGCGTTGCCCAGAACACTGAAGCTTTCTTT.

The genes are TRBV29-1 and TRBJ2-3; 9 bases are a match to TRBD1. In germline, CDR1 is SQVTM, CDR2 ANQGSEA. This CDR3 contains 13 residues. Trimming at V came to 5 bases and at J to 2 bases, leaving 2 bases not matched to a gene. As DNA, the CDR3 is TGCAGCGTTCCACAGGGGGCCACAGATACGCAGTATTTT. Translation: CSVPQGATDTQYF.

The rearrangement links TRBV15 to TRBJ2-7, with TRBD1 identical over 10 bases. Per germline, CDR1 LNHNV and CDR2 YYDKDF (reference sequence). CDR3 length: 15 residues. V lost 5 bases to trimming and J lost 6 bases; unmatched junction nucleotides: 10. The CDR3 DNA follows: TGTGCCACCAGCTTCACGACAGGGGGCGCGTCCGAGCAGTACTTC. Translating it yields CATSFTTGGASEQYF.

This clone is labeled as medium-sized (0.01 to 0.1%). J is TRBJ2-1 and V is TRBV5-5, with 8 bases fitting TRBD1. Looked up from germline, CDR1 is SGHKS and CDR2 is YYEKEE (reference sequence). The CDR3 length is 15 residues. V lost 4 bases and J lost 5; bases outside the gene matches: 8. The chain's CDR3 is CASSTGTGGNNEQFF. The CDR3 DNA is TGTGCCAGCAGCACGGGGACAGGAGGGAACAATGAGCAGTTCTTC.

A few counts support this clone. This chain links TRBV6-5 with TRBJ1-2; 11 bases line up with TRBD1. In germline, CDR1 is MNHEY, CDR2 SVGAGI. The CDR3 has 14 residues. Germline trimming cut 6 bases from V and 6 bases from J; bases unmatched to any gene: 6. The CDR3 DNA sequence: TGTGCCAGCAGAGTCGGACAGGGGGCAGATGGCTACACCTTC. It specifies CASRVGQGADGYTF.

The chain employs TRBV18 and TRBJ2-7; 7 positions match TRBD2. Germline trimming cut 5 bases from V and 5 bases from J; bases unmatched to any gene: 9. The germline CDR1 and CDR2 sequences are KGHSH and LQKENI. This CDR3 has 14 amino acids. Here the CDR3 reads CASSTRAGVDEQYF. The CDR3 DNA sequence: TGTGCCAGCTCAACTCGTGCGGGAGTCGACGAGCAGTACTTC. The full variable domain, completed using reference TRBV18 and TRBJ2-7, is NAGVMQNPRHLVRRRGQEARLRCSPMKGHSHVYWYRQLPEEGLKFMVYLQKENIIDESGMPKERFSAEFPKEGPSILRIQQVVRGDSAAYFCASSTRAGVDEQYFGPGTRLTVT.